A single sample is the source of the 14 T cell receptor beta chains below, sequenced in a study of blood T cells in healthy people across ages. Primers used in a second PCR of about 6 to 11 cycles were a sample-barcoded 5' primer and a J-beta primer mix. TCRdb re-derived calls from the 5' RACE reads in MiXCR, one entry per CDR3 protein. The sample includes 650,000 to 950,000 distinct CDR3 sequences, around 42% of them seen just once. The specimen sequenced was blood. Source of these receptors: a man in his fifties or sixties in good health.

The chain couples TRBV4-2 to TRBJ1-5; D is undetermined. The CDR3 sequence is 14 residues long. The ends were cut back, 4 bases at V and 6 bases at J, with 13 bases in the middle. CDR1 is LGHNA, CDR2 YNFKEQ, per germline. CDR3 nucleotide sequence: TGTGCCAGCAGCCGCTCGGAGGGCTTTCAGCCCCAGCATTTT. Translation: CASSRSEGFQPQHF.

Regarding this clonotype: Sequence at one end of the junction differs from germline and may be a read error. CDR3 sequence: CASGQDLTVGDEKLFF. The CDR3 DNA follows: TGCGCCAGCGGCCAAGATCTGACAGTGGGAGATGAAAAACTGTTTTTT. The chain recombines TRBV4-3 with TRBJ1-4; possibly TRBD1 for D (5 bases). The CDR3 length is 16 residues. Germline V gene lookup returns CDR1 LGHNA and CDR2 YSLEER.

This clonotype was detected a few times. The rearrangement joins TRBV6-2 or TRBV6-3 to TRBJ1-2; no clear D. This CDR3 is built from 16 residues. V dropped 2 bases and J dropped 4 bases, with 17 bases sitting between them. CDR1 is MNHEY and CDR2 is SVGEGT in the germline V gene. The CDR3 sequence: CASSYGFLTASYGYTF. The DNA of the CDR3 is TGTGCCAGCAGTTACGGGTTTCTTACAGCGAGCTATGGCTACACCTTC.

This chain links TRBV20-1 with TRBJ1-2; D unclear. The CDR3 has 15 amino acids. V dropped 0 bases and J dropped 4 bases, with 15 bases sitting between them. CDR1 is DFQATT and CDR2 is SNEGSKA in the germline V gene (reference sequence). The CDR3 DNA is TGCAGTGCTAGAGATGGATCAGAGGAAGGCTATGGCTACACCTTC. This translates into CSARDGSEEGYGYTF.

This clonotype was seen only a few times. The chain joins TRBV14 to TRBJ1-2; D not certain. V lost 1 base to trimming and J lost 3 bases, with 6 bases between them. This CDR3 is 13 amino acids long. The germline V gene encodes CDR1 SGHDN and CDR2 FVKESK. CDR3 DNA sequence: TGTGCCAGCAGCCAAGGCTTCCACTATGGCTACACCTTC. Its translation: CASSQGFHYGYTF.

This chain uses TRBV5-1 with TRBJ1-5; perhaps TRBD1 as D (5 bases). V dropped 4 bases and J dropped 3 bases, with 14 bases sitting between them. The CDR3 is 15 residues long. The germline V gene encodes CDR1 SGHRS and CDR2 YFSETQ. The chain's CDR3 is CASSQEGTPNQPQHF. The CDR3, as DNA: TGCGCCAGCAGCCAAGAGGGGACTCCCAATCAGCCCCAGCATTTT.

This chain's CDR3 is CASSLEAVGVAKNIQYF. In nucleotides, the CDR3 is TGTGCCAGCAGCTTAGAAGCGGTGGGGGTGGCCAAAAACATTCAGTACTTC. The chain couples TRBV7-2 to TRBJ2-4; D may match TRBD1 or TRBD2 (5 bases each). The V end lost 1 base, the J end lost 1 base, and 14 bases lay between the germline ends. This CDR3 comprises 17 residues. Germline V lookup: CDR1 SGHTA, CDR2 FQGNSA.

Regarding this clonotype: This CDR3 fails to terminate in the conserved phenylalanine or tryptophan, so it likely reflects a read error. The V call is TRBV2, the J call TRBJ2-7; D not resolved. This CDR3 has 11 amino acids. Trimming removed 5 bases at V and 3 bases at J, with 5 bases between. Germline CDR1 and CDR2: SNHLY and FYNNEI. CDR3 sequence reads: CASSTIYEQYL. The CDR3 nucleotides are TGTGCCAGCAGTACAATCTACGAGCAGTACTTG.

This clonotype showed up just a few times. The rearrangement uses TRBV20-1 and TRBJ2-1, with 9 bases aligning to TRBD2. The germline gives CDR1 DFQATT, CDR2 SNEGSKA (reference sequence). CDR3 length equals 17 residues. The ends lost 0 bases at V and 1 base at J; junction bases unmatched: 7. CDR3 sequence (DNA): TGCAGTGCTAGAGATCGCGGGAGCGGGGGGTCCTACAATGAGCAGTTCTTC. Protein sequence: CSARDRGSGGSYNEQFF.

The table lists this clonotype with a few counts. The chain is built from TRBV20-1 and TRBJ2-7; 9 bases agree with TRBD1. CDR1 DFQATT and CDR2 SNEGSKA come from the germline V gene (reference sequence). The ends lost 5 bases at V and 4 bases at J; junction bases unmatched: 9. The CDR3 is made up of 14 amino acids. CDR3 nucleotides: TGCAGTGCTGGGCGGGACAGGGTTGGGTACGAGCAGTACTTC. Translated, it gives CSAGRDRVGYEQYF.

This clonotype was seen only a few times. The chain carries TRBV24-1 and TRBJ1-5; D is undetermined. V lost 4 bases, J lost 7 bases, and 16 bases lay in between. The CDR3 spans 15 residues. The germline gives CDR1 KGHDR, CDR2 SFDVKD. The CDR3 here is CATSDPKQVNQPQHF. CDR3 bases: TGTGCCACCAGTGACCCCAAGCAGGTAAACCAGCCCCAGCATTTT.

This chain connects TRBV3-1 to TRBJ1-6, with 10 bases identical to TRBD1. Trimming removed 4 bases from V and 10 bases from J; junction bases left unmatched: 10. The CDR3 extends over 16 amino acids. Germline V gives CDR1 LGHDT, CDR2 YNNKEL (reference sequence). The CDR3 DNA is TGTGCCAGCAGCCGGAAAAGACAGGGGGCAGGATCACCCCTCCACTTT. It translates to CASSRKRQGAGSPLHF.

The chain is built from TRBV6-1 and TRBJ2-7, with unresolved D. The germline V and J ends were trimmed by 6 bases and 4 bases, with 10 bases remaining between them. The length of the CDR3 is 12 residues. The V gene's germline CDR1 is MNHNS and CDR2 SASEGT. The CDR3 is CASSVFFYEQYF. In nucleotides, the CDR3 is TGTGCCAGCAGCGTTTTCTTTTACGAGCAGTACTTC.

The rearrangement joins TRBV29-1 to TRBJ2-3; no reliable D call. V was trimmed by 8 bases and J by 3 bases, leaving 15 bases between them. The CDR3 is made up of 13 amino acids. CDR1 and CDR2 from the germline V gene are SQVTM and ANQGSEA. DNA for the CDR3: TGCAGCTGTTTCGCGAGTGGGACAGATACGCAGTATTTT. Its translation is CSCFASGTDTQYF.